Shown below are 4 T cell receptor beta chains from a single sample sequenced in a study of cytomegalovirus exposure and HLA in healthy donors. A multiplex PCR was run with 60 Vbeta primers and 13 Jbeta primers. TCRdb's table, derived via immunoSEQ multiplex PCR, lists solely in-frame clones and lacks some. The data show 150,000 to 200,000 clones, 60% to 80% seen once. The sequenced sample was PBMCs. The receptors stem from a man aged 35 to 55 in good health and CMV-seronegative.

V is TRBV29-1 and J is TRBJ2-1, with a possible D match to TRBD1 (6 bases). This CDR3 spans 13 amino acids. The V gene lost 8 bases and the J gene lost 5 bases, with 16 bases spanning the gap. CDR1 and CDR2 from the germline V gene are SQVTM and ANQGSEA. DNA for the CDR3: TGCAGCCATGCCTGGTCAGGGGACAATGAGCAGTTCTTC. The encoded protein is CSHAWSGDNEQFF.

This clone was picked up a small number of times. The rearrangement joins TRBV5-1 to TRBJ2-7; 11 nucleotides match TRBD1. CDR1 is SGHRS, CDR2 YFSETQ, per germline. The CDR3 is made up of 16 amino acids. V lost 4 bases, J lost 7 bases, and 13 bases stayed unmatched. The CDR3 bases are TGCGCCAGCAGCCCCGCCGGGACAGGGGGGTTCGAGGAGCAGTACTTC. Protein sequence: CASSPAGTGGFEEQYF.

This chain connects TRBV14 to TRBJ1-1; D unresolved. The CDR3 has 14 amino acids. Germline V gene lookup returns CDR1 SGHDN and CDR2 FVKESK. With 3 bases removed from V and 0 bases from J, the gap between germline ends came to 8 bases. CDR3: CASSHHIMNTEAFF. DNA for the CDR3: TGTGCCAGCAGCCATCACATCATGAACACTGAAGCTTTCTTT.

This clone occurred a few times. The chain has TRBV19 and TRBJ2-2, with a tentative D call TRBD1 (6 bases). This CDR3 is built from 16 residues. Germline V gives CDR1 LNHDA, CDR2 SQIVND (reference sequence). The germline V and J ends were trimmed by 1 base and 4 bases, with 13 bases remaining between them. The CDR3 region is CASSIGGTGSTGELFF. In nucleotides, the CDR3 is TGTGCCAGTAGTATAGGGGGTACAGGGTCCACCGGGGAGCTGTTTTTT.